Below, one T cell receptor beta chain is given with its context. Its cognate antigen has yet to be identified. Base qualities are not recorded, but no much larger clone differs from it by a single base. In Seattle, one collaborating source enrolled patients while the infection was active and tracked those patients longitudinally over the course of disease. Each collaborating institution followed its own protocols to collect whole blood in K2EDTA tubes. For TCRbeta analysis, collaborators shipped samples as frozen whole blood, isolated PBMCs, or DNA extracted from either of those sample types. The entry originates in a study of blood T cell repertoires in COVID-19 (dated by TCRdb to the early 2020s). A note on the overall study: The collaborator samples originated in the United States, Italy and Spain and spanned the acute and convalescent phases of COVID-19. The material from the prospective study consisted of cDNA or gDNA derived from T cells, B-cell-depleted T cells, or PBMCs. Subjects who had been exposed to COVID-19, were actively infected with it, or had recovered from it provided the deeply sampled blood TCRbeta repertoires that made up the dataset. The repertoires were released in a freely available public database intended as a resource for research on the immune response to SARS-CoV-2. Samples were obtained from the ongoing ImmuneRACE study (first 160 participants) and from 1,254 subjects provided by 6 global collaborators. The sample metadata nearly always contained a de-identified subject ID, COVID-19 status, age in years and sex. Where HLA class I and class II types were available, the types were taken from metadata supplied by the sample provider, not from assay-based typing. The investigation overall reported the following: Clinical and demographic metadata were provided uncurated, with the amount varying by source and participant.

TCRbeta CDR3 regions were amplified from genomic DNA using the immunoSEQ Assay, a bias-controlled multiplex PCR. In the authors' own workflow: The number of nucleated cells in each sample was estimated by amplification of reference gene primers within the assay. Sequence reads were collapsed and filtered to measure the absolute abundance of every unique TCRbeta CDR3 rearrangement. For each sample, productive Simpson clonality was calculated as the square root of Simpson's diversity index across productive rearrangements. TCRdb obtained this table from immuneACCESS and retained in-frame rearrangements with V and J assigned. These tables miss some clones; where compared with another copy, unresolved V genes account for less than half of the shortfall, and the remainder is unexplained. V and J calls and clone size are as listed in that table; D and trimming were resolved from the DNA. The sample table shows about 160,000 clones, and 85% to 90% are seen once. Around a tenth of the sample belongs to the ten largest clones.

CDR1 and CDR2, per the germline V gene, are SNHLY and FYNNEI. The CDR3 spans 14 residues, from the cysteine through the phenylalanine. Solely the CDR3 DNA is kept, with 42 bases framed from the first base. Trimming takes 9 bases from V and 2 bases from J, and the germline ends sit 15 bases apart. Sequenced material: peripheral blood. The chain is encoded by TRBV2 joined to TRBJ2-3, with a tentative D gene TRBD2 over 6 matching bases. The TCR sequence derives from an older woman with COVID-19, enrolled during active disease. The DNA is as follows: TGTGCCAGTAGCGGCCCGGGGGTCACAGATACGCAGTATTTT. It encodes CASSGPGVTDTQYF.